The clone carrying this T cell receptor beta chain showed up just a few times. Its antigen is currently unknown. This sample stems from a study of CD8+ T cells in alopecia areata. The overall study: Twice daily, treated patients received 5 to 10 mg of oral tofacitinib. Tofacitinib treatment spanned 6 to 18 months, with 6 months off drug afterward. Study observations and caveats: Patients showed less clear TCR sequence sharing than mice, possibly partly because of HLA diversity.

Once RNA had been extracted, it was reverse transcribed into cDNA to act as the sequencing template. Using immunoSEQ multiplex PCR, the repertoire was profiled, and TCRdb retains in-frame clones only, with some absent. The sample shows roughly 140,000 clones, approximately 51% of them seen only once. Germline values: CDR1 SGHTA, CDR2 FQGNSA. Trimming left V 5 bases short and J 7 bases short, with 12 bases between. The CDR3 extends over 13 amino acids. The receptor comes from a human donor with alopecia areata. Here the sequenced sample was CD4+ T cells sorted from blood, taken at week 0. The chain employs TRBV7-2 and TRBJ1-5; the D gene is possibly TRBD1 (6 bases). The CDR3 nucleotides read TGTGCCAGCAGCCCAGGGGTGGAGCAGCCCCAGCATTTT. Translating it yields CASSPGVEQPQHF. The variable domain in full, with the rest retrieved from reference TRBV7-2 and TRBJ1-5, is GAGVSQSPSNKVTEKGKDVELRCDPISGHTALYWYRQSLGQGLEFLIYFQGNSAPDKSGLPSDRFSAERTGGSVSTLTIQRTQQEDSAVYLCASSPGVEQPQHFGDGTRLSIL.